This T cell receptor (beta chain) was obtained from a study of T cell responses to AZD1222 COVID-19 vaccine. Findings of the study overall: Researchers report vaccine-associated CD4 TCRs spanning spike, with dominance at 160-218 and 743-854.

The CDR3 loop spans 15 amino acids. Germline CDR1 GTSNPN, CDR2 SVGIG (reference sequence). With 2 bases clipped from V and 8 bases from J, the junction kept 5 bases outside the gene matches. Produced via immunoSEQ multiplex PCR; TCRdb's table is partial and in-frame only. The table has 200,000 or so clones, 75% to 90% seen once. On this clone itself: What it binds is unknown.

The sequence was collected from an adult in good health. Sequenced material: peripheral blood, taken on day 0 of MenACWY control vaccination. The chain recombines TRBV30 with TRBJ2-1; 14 bases fit TRBD2. The CDR3 sequence: CAWSRKGLAGDEQFF. CDR3 nucleotide sequence: TGTGCCTGGAGTAGAAAGGGACTAGCGGGAGATGAGCAGTTCTTC.